These T cell receptor beta chains were read from a single sample in a study of cytotoxic CD8 clonotypes in ibrutinib-treated CLL. Measured with immunoSEQ multiplex PCR; TCRdb has only the in-frame clones, and not every one. The repertoire includes over 45,000 clones, approximately 54% of them detected once, and approximately 24% sits in the top ten. Sample: PBMCs, taken at disease progression, from a patient treated with ibrutinib. The origin of the receptors is a human donor with chronic lymphocytic leukemia. Each CDR3 is given with its conserved first and last residue. The D gene is left open where the match is weak. Some rows have no size entry. The others give once, few or many, or a class for an expanded clone.

D	V	J	size	DNA	CDR3
NA	TRBV28	TRBJ1-2	many	TGTGCCAGCAGTTTTTGGGGATCAGACTATGGCTACACCTTC	CASSFWGSDYGYTF
TRBD1	TRBV5-1	TRBJ2-1	NA	TGCGCCAGCAGCTTGTTGGGACAGATTAACAATGAGCAGTTCTTC	CASSLLGQINNEQFF
NA	TRBV6-5	TRBJ1-1	once	TGTGCCAGCAGTTACGCAGGGAAGATGAACACTGAAGCTTTCTTT	CASSYAGKMNTEAFF
NA	TRBV5-6	TRBJ2-1	few	TGTGCCAGCAGCTTGGGACCCCCGGGCTACAATGAGCAGTTCTTC	CASSLGPPGYNEQFF
NA	TRBV20-1	TRBJ2-7	NA	TGCAGTGCTAGAGTTGGGTACGAGCAGTACTTC	CSARVGYEQYF
NA	TRBV5-4	TRBJ1-2	few	TGTGCCAGCAGCTTAAATCGACTGGCTCGCTATGGCTACACCTTC	CASSLNRLARYGYTF
NA	TRBV5-1	TRBJ2-3	NA	TGCGCCAGCAGCAGGAGTGCCTCTGGGACAGATACGCAGTATTTT	CASSRSASGTDTQYF
TRBD1	TRBV28	TRBJ1-1	few	TGTGCCAGCAGTTTAGCACCAGGGGGTAGGACTGAAGCTTTCTTT	CASSLAPGGRTEAFF
TRBD2	TRBV30	TRBJ2-3	NA	TGTGCCTGGAGACTAGCGGGTGGTACGCAGTATTTT	CAWRLAGGTQYF
TRBD2	TRBV4-2	TRBJ2-7	NA	TGTGCCAGCAGCCGGGAAGGACTAGCGGCATCCTCCTACGAGCAGTACTTC	CASSREGLAASSYEQYF
NA	TRBV28	TRBJ1-2	once	TGTGCCAGCAGTCTAACTGGCTATGGCTACACCTTC	CASSLTGYGYTF
TRBD1	TRBV7-3	TRBJ1-2	NA	TGTGCCAGCAGCAAGACAGGGGAACTAAACTATGGCTACACCTTC	CASSKTGELNYGYTF
TRBD2	TRBV4-2	TRBJ2-5	NA	TGTGCCAGCAGCCAAGGAGGCGGCGGGGGGGCCGGTGAGACCCAGTACTTC	CASSQGGGGGAGETQYF
NA	TRBV7-2	TRBJ1-3	few	TGTGCCAGCAGCTTAGACGGGGCAAACTCTGGAAACACCATATATTTT	CASSLDGANSGNTIYF
NA	TRBV19	TRBJ2-2	NA	TGTGCCAGTAGTAGGGGGTCCCGGTTGAACACCGGGGAGCTGTTTTTT	CASSRGSRLNTGELFF
NA	TRBV6-1	TRBJ1-1	NA	TGTGCCAGCAGTGGGTTAGGGGCTGACACTGAAGCTTTCTTT	CASSGLGADTEAFF
NA	TRBV15	TRBJ1-1	NA	TGTGCCACCAGCCCCCGGAGGGGGGTGAACACTGAAGCTTTCTTT	CATSPRRGVNTEAFF
TRBD2	TRBV9	TRBJ2-7	NA	TGTGCCAGCGGGGCGGGAGGTCCCTACGAGCAGTACTTC	CASGAGGPYEQYF
TRBD2	TRBV5-1	TRBJ2-7	NA	TGCGCCAGCAGGGACCTGGCTAGCGGCTCCTACGAGCAGTACTTC	CASRDLASGSYEQYF
NA	TRBV20-1	TRBJ1-1	few	TGCAGTGCTAGACTTCGAGGTGAAGCTTTCTTT	CSARLRGEAFF
TRBD1	TRBV4-1	TRBJ1-3	NA	TGCGCCAGCAGCCTGAGGGACAGGGCTGGAAACACCATATATTTT	CASSLRDRAGNTIYF
TRBD1	TRBV6-5	TRBJ2-2	NA	TGTGCCAGCAGTTACGGGACAGGGGGCGACACCGGGGAGCTGTTTTTT	CASSYGTGGDTGELFF
TRBD1	TRBV6-5	TRBJ1-2	NA	TGTGCCAGCAGACTTCGACAGGGGTTTGGCTACACCTTC	CASRLRQGFGYTF
NA	TRBV30	TRBJ1-3	NA	TGTGCCTGGACCCGGAACACCCAAGGAAACACCATATATTTT	CAWTRNTQGNTIYF
NA	TRBV2	TRBJ2-5	few	TGTGCCAGCAGTGCCGGGGGTCCAGAGACCCAGTACTTC	CASSAGGPETQYF
TRBD2	TRBV7-7	TRBJ2-3	NA	TGTGCTAGCAGCTTAGCGCTAGCGGGATTCAGGGATACGCAGTATTTT	CASSLALAGFRDTQYF
NA	TRBV18	TRBJ2-5	NA	TGTGCCAGCTCACCACAGGGGAAGGAGACCCAGTACTTC	CASSPQGKETQYF
NA	TRBV5-6	TRBJ1-4	NA	TGTGCCAGCACCGATACCCGGGCCTTTAATGAAAAACTGTTTTTT	CASTDTRAFNEKLFF
NA	TRBV18	TRBJ1-6	NA	TGTGCCAGCTCACCACCCCAGGGCGGGAATTCACCCCTCCACTTT	CASSPPQGGNSPLHF
TRBD1	TRBV28	TRBJ1-5	many	TGTGCCAGCAGCTGGGAGACAGGGGCTAGTCAGCCCCAGCATTTT	CASSWETGASQPQHF
NA	TRBV9	TRBJ1-6	NA	TGTGCCAGCAGCGTAGGAGTACTCAATTCACCCCTCCACTTT	CASSVGVLNSPLHF
NA	TRBV4-2	TRBJ2-2	NA	TGTGCCAGCAGCCCACCAGCTCGGGGAGGCACCGGGGAGCTGTTTTTT	CASSPPARGGTGELFF
NA	TRBV2	TRBJ1-6	NA	TGTGCCAGCAGTGATGGTTTTAATAATTCACCCCTCCACTTT	CASSDGFNNSPLHF
NA	TRBV19	TRBJ1-2	NA	TGTGCCAGTAGGGGAGGACGGAACTATGGCTACACCTTC	CASRGGRNYGYTF
NA	TRBV5-1	TRBJ1-6	NA	TGCGCCAGCAGCGCTACACAGAGCTCCTATAATTCACCCCTCCACTTT	CASSATQSSYNSPLHF
NA	TRBV15	TRBJ2-7	once	TGTGCCACCAGCAGAGAAAGGGTCGGGTCCTACGAGCAGTACTTC	CATSRERVGSYEQYF
NA	TRBV5-1	TRBJ2-3	few	TGCGCCAGCAGCTTGGCCGGGGTTGGGAGAGATACGCAGTATTTT	CASSLAGVGRDTQYF
NA	TRBV5-6	TRBJ2-2	NA	TGTGCCAGCAGCTTCGTCAGGAGGAGCGCCGGGGAGCTGTTTTTT	CASSFVRRSAGELFF
TRBD2	TRBV5-6	TRBJ2-7	NA	TGTGCCAGCAGCGAAACGCCATGGCTAGCGGGAGAAGTTGAGCAGTACTTC	CASSETPWLAGEVEQYF
TRBD1	TRBV10-3	TRBJ1-2	NA	TGTGCCATCAGTGATGAAGGGGGCGCCCGGGGCTACACCTTC	CAISDEGGARGYTF
NA	TRBV2	TRBJ2-7	NA	TGTGCCAGCAGCCCCCAGAGCGGAGCCTACGAGCAGTACTTC	CASSPQSGAYEQYF
NA	TRBV5-1	TRBJ2-4	NA	TGCGCCAGCAGCTTGGCGATAGACGGGGCCGGCAAAAACATTCAGTACTTC	CASSLAIDGAGKNIQYF
NA	TRBV4-1	TRBJ2-5	NA	TGCGCCAGCAGCCAAGTTCGAGGTCAAGAGACCCAGTACTTC	CASSQVRGQETQYF
NA	TRBV9	TRBJ2-4	NA	TGTGCCAGCAGCGTAGGTGATCTGGGTATAGAAAACATTCAGTACTTC	CASSVGDLGIENIQYF
NA	TRBV7-2	TRBJ2-5	NA	TGTGCCAGCAGCCCTCAACAGACCCAGTACTTC	CASSPQQTQYF
NA	TRBV7-3	TRBJ2-5	NA	TGTGCCAGCAGCCTAGGGGCAGTCCAAGAGACCCAGTACTTC	CASSLGAVQETQYF
NA	TRBV5-1	TRBJ1-2	NA	TGCGCCAGCAGCTTGCGGCCCACAGCTGTTAACTATGGCTACACCTTC	CASSLRPTAVNYGYTF
TRBD2	TRBV30	TRBJ2-1	NA	TGTGCCTGGAGTGGGACTAGCCAGAGTGGGGAGCAGTTCTTC	CAWSGTSQSGEQFF
TRBD1	TRBV7-6	TRBJ2-5	once	TGTGCCAGCAGCCCCGACAGGGGGCGTCGAGAGACCCAGTACTTC	CASSPDRGRRETQYF
TRBD2	TRBV9	TRBJ2-7	NA	TGTGCCAGCAGCCCCCTGGGACTAGCTGCAAGGGAGCAGTACTTC	CASSPLGLAAREQYF
NA	TRBV7-8	TRBJ2-7	NA	TGTGCCAGCAGCTTAGTTGAGGGGGCGGGGTACGAGCAGTACTTC	CASSLVEGAGYEQYF